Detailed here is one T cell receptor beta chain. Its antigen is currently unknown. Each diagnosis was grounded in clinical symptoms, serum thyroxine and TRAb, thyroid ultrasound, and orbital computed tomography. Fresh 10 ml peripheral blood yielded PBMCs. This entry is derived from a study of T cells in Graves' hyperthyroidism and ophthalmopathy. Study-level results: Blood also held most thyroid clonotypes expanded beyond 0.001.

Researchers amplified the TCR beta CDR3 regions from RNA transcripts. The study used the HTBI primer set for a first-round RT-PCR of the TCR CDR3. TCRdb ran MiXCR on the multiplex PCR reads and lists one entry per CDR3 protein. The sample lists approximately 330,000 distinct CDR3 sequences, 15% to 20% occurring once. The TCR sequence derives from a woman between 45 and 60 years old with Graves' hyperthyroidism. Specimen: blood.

The CDR3 loop is CASSMGLASTGNQPQHF. The DNA for the CDR3 is TGTGCCAGTAGTATGGGCTTGGCATCAACGGGGAATCAGCCCCAGCATTTT. The chain couples TRBV19 to TRBJ1-5; D gene unclear. This CDR3 is built from 17 residues. Deletions cut 3 bases from V and 4 bases from J, with 19 bases between. The germline V gene has CDR1 LNHDA and CDR2 SQIVND (reference sequence).